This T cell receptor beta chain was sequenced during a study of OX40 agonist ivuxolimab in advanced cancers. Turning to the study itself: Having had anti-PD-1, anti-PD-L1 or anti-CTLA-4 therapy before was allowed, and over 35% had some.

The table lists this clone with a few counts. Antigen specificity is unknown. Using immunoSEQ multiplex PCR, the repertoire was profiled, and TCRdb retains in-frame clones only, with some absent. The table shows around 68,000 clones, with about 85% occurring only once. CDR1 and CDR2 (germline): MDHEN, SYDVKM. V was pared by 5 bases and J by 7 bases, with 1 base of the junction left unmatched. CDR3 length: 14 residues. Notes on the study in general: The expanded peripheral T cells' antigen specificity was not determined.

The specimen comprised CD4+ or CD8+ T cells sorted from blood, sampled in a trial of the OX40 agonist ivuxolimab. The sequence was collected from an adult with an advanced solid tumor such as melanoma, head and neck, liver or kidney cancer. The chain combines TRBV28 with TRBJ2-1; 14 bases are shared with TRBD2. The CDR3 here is CASSGTSGRNEQFF. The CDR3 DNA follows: TGTGCCAGCAGTGGGACTAGCGGGAGAAATGAGCAGTTCTTC.